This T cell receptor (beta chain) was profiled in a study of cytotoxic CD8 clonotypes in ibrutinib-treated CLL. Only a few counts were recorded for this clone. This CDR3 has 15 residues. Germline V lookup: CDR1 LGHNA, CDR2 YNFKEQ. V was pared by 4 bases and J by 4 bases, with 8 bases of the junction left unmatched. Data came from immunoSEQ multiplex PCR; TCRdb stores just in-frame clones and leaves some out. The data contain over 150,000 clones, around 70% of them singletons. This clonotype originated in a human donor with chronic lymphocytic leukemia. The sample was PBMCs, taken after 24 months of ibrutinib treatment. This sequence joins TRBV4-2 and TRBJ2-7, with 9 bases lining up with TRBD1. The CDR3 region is CASSRPGQGTYEQYF. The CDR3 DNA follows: TGTGCCAGCAGCCGGCCCGGACAGGGGACATACGAGCAGTACTTC.